This TCR beta chain stems from a study of beta chain features in type 1 diabetes. The study, taken as a whole, reports: When Type 1 diabetes patients were examined, their TCRB CDR3s proved moderately but significantly shorter in all four CD4+ subsets.

Reverse transcription of all isolated RNA meant that expressed TCRB transcripts were sequenced. Using immunoSEQ multiplex PCR, the repertoire was profiled, and TCRdb retains in-frame clones only, with some absent. Here the sample spans hundreds of thousands of clones, around 15% being singletons. This clone has only a few counts. No antigen is known for it. Per the germline V gene, CDR1 is MGHDK and CDR2 is SYGVNS. The CDR3 is 13 residues long. The ends were cut back, 6 bases at V and 7 bases at J, with 13 bases in the middle. The chain employs TRBV25-1 and TRBJ2-1; tentative D call: TRBD1 (6 bases). This TCR came from a young man with type 1 diabetes. Sequencing input: naive CD4+ T cells from blood. The CDR3 spells CASSLPGANEQFF. CDR3 coding DNA: TGTGCCAGCAGCCTCCCAGGGGCGAATGAGCAGTTCTTC.